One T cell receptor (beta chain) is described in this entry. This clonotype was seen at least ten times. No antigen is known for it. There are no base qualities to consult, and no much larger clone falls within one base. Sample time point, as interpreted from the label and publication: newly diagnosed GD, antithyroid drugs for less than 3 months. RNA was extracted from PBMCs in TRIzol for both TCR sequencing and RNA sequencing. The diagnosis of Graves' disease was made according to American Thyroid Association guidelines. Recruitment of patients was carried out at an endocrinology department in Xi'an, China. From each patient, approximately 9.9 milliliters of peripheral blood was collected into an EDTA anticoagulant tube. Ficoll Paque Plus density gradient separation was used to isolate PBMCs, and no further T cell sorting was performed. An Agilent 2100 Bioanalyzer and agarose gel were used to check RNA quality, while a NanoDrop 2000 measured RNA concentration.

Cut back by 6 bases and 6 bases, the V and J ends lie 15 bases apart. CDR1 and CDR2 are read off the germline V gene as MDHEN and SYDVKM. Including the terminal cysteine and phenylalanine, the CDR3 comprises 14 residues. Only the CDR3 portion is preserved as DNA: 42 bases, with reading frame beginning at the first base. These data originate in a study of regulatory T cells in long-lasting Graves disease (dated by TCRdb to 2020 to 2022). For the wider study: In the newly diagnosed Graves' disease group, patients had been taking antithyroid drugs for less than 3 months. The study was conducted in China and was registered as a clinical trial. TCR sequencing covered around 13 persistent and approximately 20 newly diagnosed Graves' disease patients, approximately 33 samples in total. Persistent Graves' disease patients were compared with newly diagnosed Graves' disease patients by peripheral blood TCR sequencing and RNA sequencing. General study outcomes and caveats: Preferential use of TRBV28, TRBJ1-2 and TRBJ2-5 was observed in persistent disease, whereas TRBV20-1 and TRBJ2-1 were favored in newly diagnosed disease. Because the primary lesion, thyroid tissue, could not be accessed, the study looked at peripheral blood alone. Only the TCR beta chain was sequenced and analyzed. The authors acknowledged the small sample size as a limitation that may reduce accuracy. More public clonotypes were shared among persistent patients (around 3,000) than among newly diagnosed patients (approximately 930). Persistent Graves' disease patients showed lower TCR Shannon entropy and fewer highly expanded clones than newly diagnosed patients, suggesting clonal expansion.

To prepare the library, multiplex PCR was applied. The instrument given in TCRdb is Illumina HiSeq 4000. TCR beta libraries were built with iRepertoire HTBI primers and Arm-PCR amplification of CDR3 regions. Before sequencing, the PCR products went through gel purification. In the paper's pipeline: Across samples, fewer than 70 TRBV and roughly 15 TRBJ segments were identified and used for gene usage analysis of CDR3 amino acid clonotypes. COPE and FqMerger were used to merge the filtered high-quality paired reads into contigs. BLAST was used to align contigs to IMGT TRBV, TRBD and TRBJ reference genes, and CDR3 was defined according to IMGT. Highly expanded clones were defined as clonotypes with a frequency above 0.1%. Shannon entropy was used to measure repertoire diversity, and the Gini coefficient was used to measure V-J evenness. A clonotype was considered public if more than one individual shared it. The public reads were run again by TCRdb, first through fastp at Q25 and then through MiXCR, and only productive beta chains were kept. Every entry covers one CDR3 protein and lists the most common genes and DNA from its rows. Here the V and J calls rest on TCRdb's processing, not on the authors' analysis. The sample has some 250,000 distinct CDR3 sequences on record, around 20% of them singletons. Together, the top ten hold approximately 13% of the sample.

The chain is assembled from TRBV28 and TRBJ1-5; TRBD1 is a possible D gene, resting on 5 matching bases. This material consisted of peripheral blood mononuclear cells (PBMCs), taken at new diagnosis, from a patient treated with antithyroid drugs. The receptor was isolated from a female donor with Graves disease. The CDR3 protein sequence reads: CASSPGPRGQPQHF. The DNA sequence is TGTGCCAGCAGCCCAGGGCCTCGAGGTCAGCCCCAGCATTTT. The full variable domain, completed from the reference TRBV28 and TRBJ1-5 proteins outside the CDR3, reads DVKVTQSSRYLVKRTGEKVFLECVQDMDHENMFWYRQDPGLGLRLIYFSYDVKMKEKGDIPEGYSVSREKKERFSLILESASTNQTSMYLCASSPGPRGQPQHFGDGTRLSIL.